Listed below are T cell receptor beta chains from one sample, sequenced in a study of cytomegalovirus exposure and HLA in healthy donors. Profiling relied on immunoSEQ multiplex PCR, and the TCRdb table lists in-frame clones only, not all of them. Among about 110,000 clones listed, 75% to 80% were seen once. The sequencing input was PBMCs. Receptors were obtained from a woman in her twenties or thirties in good health and CMV-seronegative. The CDR3 runs from the conserved cysteine through the conserved F or W. A D gene is named only where the DNA matches it firmly. Where a row states a size, it is once, few, many or the class of an expanded clone; other rows omit it.

v_call,clone_size,d_call,j_call,cdr3_length,cdr3_aa,cdr3_nt
TRBV7-6,-,-,TRBJ1-6,16,CASSLGRSSYNSPLHF,TGTGCCAGCAGCTTAGGACGGAGCTCCTATAATTCACCCCTCCACTTT
TRBV30,-,TRBD2,TRBJ2-1,18,CAWGGLAADRDSYNEQFF,TGTGCCTGGGGGGGACTAGCGGCCGACAGGGACTCCTACAATGAGCAGTTCTTC
TRBV19,-,TRBD1,TRBJ1-5,14,CASWATGGNQPQHF,TGTGCCAGTTGGGCGACAGGGGGCAATCAGCCCCAGCATTTT
TRBV6-1,-,-,TRBJ2-1,15,CASSPRDFLNNEQFF,TGTGCCAGCAGTCCGCGGGACTTCCTGAACAATGAGCAGTTCTTC
TRBV13,-,-,TRBJ2-7,13,CASSGWSSYEQYF,TGTGCCAGCAGTGGCTGGAGCTCCTACGAGCAGTACTTC
TRBV7-8,-,-,TRBJ2-1,14,CASSSMGTSNEQFF,TGTGCCAGCAGCTCAATGGGGACTTCAAATGAGCAGTTCTTC
TRBV4-1,-,-,TRBJ1-2,13,CASSQQGGYGYTF,TGCGCCAGCAGCCAACAGGGCGGCTATGGCTACACCTTC
TRBV5-6,once,TRBD1,TRBJ2-7,14,CASSLGTGWYEQYF,TGTGCCAGCAGCTTGGGGACAGGGTGGTACGAGCAGTACTTC
TRBV7-2,-,-,TRBJ2-5,13,CASSLDPEETQYF,TGTGCCAGCAGCTTAGATCCGGAAGAGACCCAGTACTTC
TRBV4-1,-,-,TRBJ1-6,14,CASSQEAGIGTLHF,TGCGCCAGCAGCCAAGAAGCGGGTATTGGAACCCTCCACTTT
TRBV7-9,-,TRBD2,TRBJ2-5,14,CASVLAGVQETQYF,TGTGCCAGCGTCCTAGCGGGGGTTCAAGAGACCCAGTACTTC
TRBV4-3,once,-,TRBJ2-7,13,CASSQGLEYEQYF,TGCGCCAGCAGCCAAGGACTAGAATACGAGCAGTACTTC
TRBV4-3,-,-,TRBJ2-7,15,CASSQDLGEGYEQYF,TGCGCCAGCAGCCAAGATCTTGGTGAGGGCTACGAGCAGTACTTC
TRBV7-6,-,-,TRBJ2-7,13,CASSMTDAYEQYF,TGTGCCAGCAGCATGACAGATGCCTACGAGCAGTACTTC
TRBV6-1,once,TRBD1,TRBJ2-3,15,CASSVRGYGTDTQYF,TGTGCCAGCAGTGTCAGGGGGTATGGCACAGATACGCAGTATTTT
TRBV9,-,TRBD2,TRBJ2-3,14,CASSPRVGASGAYF,TGTGCCAGCAGCCCCCGGGTCGGGGCTAGCGGGGCGTATTTT
TRBV28,few,TRBD1,TRBJ2-6,17,CASARQGTSAGANVLTF,TGTGCCAGCGCGAGACAGGGAACTTCTGCTGGGGCCAACGTCCTGACTTTC
TRBV10-3,-,TRBD1,TRBJ2-3,16,CAISEPGTGRTDTQYF,TGTGCCATCAGTGAGCCCGGGACAGGGAGAACAGATACGCAGTATTTT
TRBV30,-,TRBD2,TRBJ2-1,14,CAWRGVGGGYEQFF,TGTGCCTGGAGGGGAGTGGGGGGGGGTTATGAGCAGTTCTTC
TRBV11-2,-,TRBD2,TRBJ2-3,16,CASSFTSGRVTDTQYF,TGTGCCAGCAGCTTTACTAGCGGGAGGGTCACAGATACGCAGTATTTT
TRBV7-2,-,-,TRBJ2-1,15,CASSLDRDSYNEQFF,TGTGCCAGCAGCTTAGATCGGGACTCCTACAATGAGCAGTTCTTC
TRBV30,-,TRBD2,TRBJ2-1,14,CAWDVAGLYNEQFF,TGTGCCTGGGACGTAGCGGGCCTATACAATGAGCAGTTCTTC
TRBV5-4,-,TRBD1,TRBJ2-7,14,CASSVGTGNYEQYF,TGTGCCAGCAGCGTGGGGACAGGGAACTACGAGCAGTACTTC
TRBV6-5,few,-,TRBJ1-1,16,CASSSSTGEVNTEAFF,-
TRBV4-3,few,-,TRBJ2-7,19,CASSQDRVSDGLFPYEQYF,TGCGCCAGCAGCCAAGATCGCGTGAGCGATGGTTTGTTTCCCTACGAGCAGTACTTC
TRBV6-1,once,-,TRBJ2-1,15,CASRTGPSSYNEQFF,TGTGCCAGCAGAACAGGACCCAGCTCCTACAATGAGCAGTTCTTC
TRBV30,-,TRBD1,TRBJ1-1,15,CAWGDTGGGNTEAFF,TGTGCCTGGGGTGATACAGGGGGAGGGAACACTGAAGCTTTCTTT
TRBV6-1,-,TRBD2,TRBJ2-7,14,CASSESGGPYEQYF,TGTGCCAGCAGTGAGAGCGGGGGGCCGTACGAGCAGTACTTC